This T cell receptor (beta chain) derives from a study of beta chain features in type 1 diabetes (dated by TCRdb to the late 2010s). About the full investigation: No differences in mean age, gender distribution, total cell number or subset yield were found between patients and healthy donors. The study compared the TCRB repertoires of sorted circulating CD4+ T cell subsets in recently diagnosed type 1 diabetes patients with those in matched healthy donors. A total of 85 million to 140 million sorted cells were examined across all samples, and a strong correlation was observed between cell number per subset and RNA yield. Regulatory and stem cell-like memory subsets were obtained from only 8 patients and about 8 healthy donors, while naive and central memory subsets were obtained from all 30 or so donors.

All of the isolated RNA was reverse transcribed with the High Capacity cDNA Reverse Transcription Kit, so expressed TCRB transcripts were sequenced. Deep immunoSEQ sequencing was applied to naive, central memory and regulatory T cell samples, giving an average of roughly 3.5 million total reads per sample. Sorted cells were lysed in RLT buffer, and RNA was extracted using DNase-treated RNeasy Micro or Mini kits according to cell number. Each cell subset was processed on its own to prevent cross-contamination, while patient and healthy donor samples were processed together. Using the immunoSEQ multiplex PCR, TCRB sequences were amplified from cDNA into 87-bp fragments spanning the CDR3 region. Sequencing of the amplicons was performed on the Illumina HiSeq platform. Per the authors' processing: PCR bias was corrected computationally using synthetic template baselines, and reads within Hamming distance 2 were collapsed, with unmergeable singletons discarded. Reads were aligned against IMGT to assign V, D and J genes, CDR3 length and insertions or deletions at six rearrangement sites. Within each subset, clonotype counts were normalized to sorted cell number, after which true diversity and Gini coefficients were computed with the tcR R package. The overlap coefficient, calculated on TCRB nucleotide sequences, was used to measure repertoire sharing. As a proxy for the pre-selection repertoire, out-of-frame TCRB sequences from naive cells were analyzed. TCRdb provides this immuneACCESS table in a form limited to in-frame rearrangements. Some clones are lacking; in checked studies, under half of them reflect an unresolved V gene, and why the rest are absent is not known. For V, J and clone size, that table is used; D and trimming come from the DNA. This sample comprises 630,000 or so clones, more than 12% of them detected only once. Jointly, the top ten make up 0.04% of the sample.

Counted from cysteine to phenylalanine, this CDR3 has 16 amino acids. Only the CDR3 DNA stays, 48 bases, in frame from base 1. V ends up 4 bases short and J 4 bases short, with an unmatched junction base count of 5. The germline V gene encodes CDR1 SGHRS and CDR2 YFSETQ. A single peripheral blood draw of about 116 mL on average was collected from each donor into heparinised tubes. Naive, central memory, regulatory and stem cell-like memory CD4+ T cells were sorted on a BD FACSAria II using a panel including CD45RO, CCR7, CD25, CD127, CD95 and CD27. All sorted populations exceeded 98% purity. PBMCs were separated immediately by Lymphoprep density gradient centrifugation and were stained directly, without being cultured. Samples were stained and sorted in pairs, with one healthy donor and one patient per experiment, so that batch effects were minimized. This clone was counted only a few times. Its antigen remains unidentified. It has no much larger one-base neighbor in the sample; base qualities were not kept. This CDR3 is also generated by other DNA sequences in the sample.

Overall study outcomes, separate from this receptor: In all four CD4+ subsets, TCRB CDR3 length was moderately but significantly shorter in type 1 diabetes patients. The naive, central memory and regulatory TCRB repertoires appeared to resemble one another more closely among patients than among healthy donors. Because cDNA was sequenced instead of genomic DNA, activated cells with high expression could be over-represented, although the groups did not differ in activation or CD3 levels. Shorter templates might be favored by PCR, yet because patient and control samples were amplified and corrected together, any such skew would affect both groups equally. At VDJ recombination sites, patients with type 1 diabetes made fewer insertions and deleted more nucleotides, a pattern implying thymic rearrangement abnormalities. Because the HLA sub-analyses included only small numbers of individuals, any influence of HLA type on TCRB rearrangement was left unresolved.

This TCR was recovered from a man younger than 30 with type 1 diabetes. The rearrangement combines TRBV5-1 with TRBJ2-1; 13 central nucleotides agree with TRBD2. The sequenced sample was naive CD4+ T cells from blood. Reading the label with the study, this specimen's cell subset or site is: true naive CD4+ T cells. CDR3 reads: CASSPGTSGTYNEQFF. The nucleotide sequence is TGCGCCAGCAGCCCTGGGACTAGCGGGACTTACAATGAGCAGTTCTTC.